Following are 6 T cell receptor beta chains from one sample sequenced in a study of blood T cell repertoires in COVID-19. Method: immunoSEQ multiplex PCR; TCRdb's copy keeps in-frame clones and lacks some. The sample records 200,000 to 300,000 clones, around 90% being singletons. The sequenced material came from peripheral blood. The receptor set was obtained from a man younger than 40 with COVID-19, enrolled during active disease.

The chain recombines TRBV5-1 with TRBJ2-7; 8 positions agree with TRBD2. Germline V gives CDR1 SGHRS, CDR2 YFSETQ. The CDR3 extends over 13 amino acids. Trimming removed 4 bases from V and 4 bases from J; junction bases left unmatched: 4. As DNA, the CDR3 is TGCGCCAGCAGCGCGGGAGGCATGTACGAGCAGTACTTC. Its protein is CASSAGGMYEQYF. The full variable domain, in which reference TRBV5-1 and TRBJ2-7 provide the parts outside the CDR3, is KAGVTQTPRYLIKTRGQQVTLSCSPISGHRSVSWYQQTPGQGLQFLFEYFSETQRNKGNFPGRFSGRQFSNSRSEMNVSTLELGDSALYLCASSAGGMYEQYFGPGTRLTVT.

This clone was found once. The V gene is TRBV9, the J gene TRBJ2-3; 8 bases align to TRBD2. The CDR3 sequence is 17 residues long. V dropped 0 bases and J dropped 2; count of bases not matched to a gene: 8. Germline assignment: CDR1 SGDLS and CDR2 YYNGEE. DNA for the CDR3: TGTGCCAGCAGCGTAGAAGGTAGCGGGGTTACCACAGATACGCAGTATTTT. Amino acid sequence: CASSVEGSGVTTDTQYF.

The rearrangement joins TRBV20-1 to TRBJ2-1; no clear D. There are 11 residues in the CDR3. From germline, CDR1 is DFQATT and CDR2 SNEGSKA (reference sequence). V was clipped by 4 bases and J by 9 bases, with 10 bases between them. The CDR3 bases are TGCAGTGCTACCCCCTTGAGTGAGCAGTTCTTC. This encodes CSATPLSEQFF.

Remarks on this clone: Other DNA sequences in this sample translate to the same CDR3. The chain has TRBV12-3 or TRBV12-4 and TRBJ2-7; TRBD2 is a possible D gene (6 bases). This CDR3 comprises 13 residues. V was pared by 3 bases and J by 0 bases, with 6 bases between. This CDR3 is CASSFGGSYEQYF. The CDR3 bases are TGTGCCAGCAGTTTCGGGGGCTCCTACGAGCAGTACTTC.

This sequence joins TRBV7-3 and TRBJ2-1; 7 positions agree with TRBD1. Germline CDR1 reads SGHTA; CDR2 reads FQGTGA. V trimming: 5 bases; J trimming: 4 bases; junction bases outside the gene matches: 11. The CDR3 extends over 16 amino acids. For the CDR3, the DNA is TGTGCCAGCAGCCCAGACCCGACAGGGTCGTACAATGAGCAGTTCTTC. Translation: CASSPDPTGSYNEQFF. Variable domain in full (rest from reference TRBV7-3 and TRBJ2-1): GAGVSQTPSNKVTEKGKYVELRCDPISGHTALYWYRQSLGQGPEFLIYFQGTGAADDSGLPNDRFFAVRPEGSVSTLKIQRTERGDSAVYLCASSPDPTGSYNEQFFGPGTRLTVL.

The chain recombines TRBV27 with TRBJ1-2, with D unresolved. Trimming left V 1 base short and J 8 bases short, with 11 bases between. Per the germline V gene, CDR1 is MNHEY and CDR2 is SMNVEV (reference sequence). This CDR3 has 13 amino acids. As DNA, the CDR3 is TGTGCCAGCAGTTTATTGGGAGCGGACGGCTACACCTTC. Residues: CASSLLGADGYTF.